This entry lists 11 T cell receptor beta chains sequenced from one sample in a study of HIV-infected patients and healthy controls. TCRdb redid the calling of the 5' RACE reads with MiXCR, one entry per CDR3 protein. The sample lists 60,000 to 70,000 distinct CDR3 sequences; about 19% were seen once. Sequencing was carried out using CD4+ T cells from blood. The receptors come from a human donor in good health.

The chain combines TRBV1 with TRBJ1-1; the table assigns TRBD1, which was not confirmed against the DNA. TRBV1 represents a pseudogene. There are 19 residues in the CDR3. In DNA form, the CDR3 reads TGCACCAGCAGCCACCTGGTTATACAGGGAATCTTGCGAGACACTGAAGCTTTCTTT. This encodes CTSSHLVIQGILRDTEAFF.

The chain recombines TRBV20-1 with TRBJ1-2; 7 nucleotides agree with TRBD1. The CDR3 runs 15 residues. The V gene's germline CDR1 is DFQATT and CDR2 SNEGSKA (reference sequence). V shed 0 bases, J shed 8 bases, and the junction held 12 bases outside the gene matches. The CDR3 protein is CSARDRNRGSGGYTF. CDR3 DNA sequence: TGCAGTGCTAGAGATCGAAACAGGGGAAGCGGGGGCTACACCTTC.

This clonotype was recorded a few times. This chain connects TRBV6-1 to TRBJ1-5; no clear D. The CDR3 extends over 20 amino acids. Trimming took off 4 bases at V and 0 bases at J, with 25 bases between the two ends. Looked up from germline, CDR1 is MNHNS and CDR2 is SASEGT. The CDR3 here is CASSASAPRTEFISNQPQHF. CDR3 DNA sequence: TGTGCCAGCAGTGCGTCGGCGCCCCGCACCGAATTTATTAGCAATCAGCCCCAGCATTTT.

This clonotype was observed many times. The V call is TRBV10-3, the J call TRBJ1-6; D is unresolved. From germline, CDR1 is ENHRY and CDR2 SYGVKD. V was pared by 10 bases and J by 6 bases, with 19 bases between. This CDR3 has 15 amino acids. The CDR3 region is CATAIARPPNSPLHF. The CDR3 region has the DNA TGTGCCACCGCGATAGCAAGACCTCCTAATTCACCCCTCCACTTT.

V gene TRBV29-1 combines with J gene TRBJ2-7, with D possibly being TRBD1 (6 bases). Trimming took 4 bases from V and 3 from J, leaving 16 bases between them. CDR1 and CDR2 from the germline V gene are SQVTM and ANQGSEA. This CDR3 is 14 amino acids long. The CDR3 DNA is TGCAGCGTTGCCCCCGGGACACCGGGCTACGAGCAGTACTTC. Residues: CSVAPGTPGYEQYF.

This clonotype was counted only a few times. In nucleotides, the CDR3 is TGTGCCAGCCTGGGGGCACCCAGTAACTATGGCTACACCTTC. Its protein product is CASLGAPSNYGYTF. The chain employs TRBV21-1 and TRBJ1-2; the table assigns TRBD1, which was not confirmed against the DNA. TRBV21-1 is a pseudogene. The CDR3 runs to 14 residues.

The chain uses TRBV5-1 and TRBJ2-3; 7 bases agree with TRBD2. The V and J ends lost 1 base and 4 bases, in that order; junction bases with no gene match: 3. CDR1 is SGHRS and CDR2 is YFSETQ in the germline V gene. The CDR3 runs 14 residues. The CDR3 is CASSLYGGSDTQYF. CDR3 coding DNA: TGCGCCAGCAGCTTGTACGGGGGGTCAGATACGCAGTATTTT.

This clonotype was counted between two and nine times. The J gene is TRBJ1-4, the V gene TRBV20-1; 7 bases map to TRBD1. The length of the CDR3 is 14 residues. Germline V gives CDR1 DFQATT, CDR2 SNEGSKA (reference sequence). V was pared by 6 bases and J by 0 bases, with 4 bases of the junction left unmatched. CDR3 loop: CSAGQGATNEKLFF. The CDR3 DNA is TGCAGTGCAGGGCAGGGGGCAACTAATGAAAAACTGTTTTTT.

This clonotype has at least ten counts. The gene calls are TRBV19 and TRBJ2-1; possibly TRBD2 for D (7 bases). Trimming left V 9 bases short and J 6 bases short, with 24 bases between. The CDR3 is 16 residues long. The germline gives CDR1 LNHDA, CDR2 SQIVND (reference sequence). Written as DNA, the CDR3 is TGTGCCAGCGCCCAACTCTCGGGGGGCACAGGCAATGAGCAGTTCTTC. Translation gives CASAQLSGGTGNEQFF.

This clonotype was detected ten times or more. This chain joins TRBV11-3 and TRBJ2-7; TRBD2 matches 8 bases. Germline trimming cut 0 bases from V and 0 bases from J; bases unmatched to any gene: 10. Germline V gives CDR1 SGHNT, CDR2 YENEEA. This CDR3 is 18 amino acids long. CDR3 region: CASSLDYFGSGISYEQYF. CDR3 DNA sequence: TGTGCCAGCAGCTTAGATTATTTTGGTAGCGGGATCTCCTACGAGCAGTACTTC.

Many counts were recorded for this clonotype. CDR3 coding DNA: TGTGCCAGCAGTTCCCCGACAGGGGTCGACTATGGCTACACCTTC. It specifies CASSSPTGVDYGYTF. The chain uses TRBV28 and TRBJ1-2, with 8 bases matching TRBD1. Germline V gene data show CDR1 as MDHEN and CDR2 as SYDVKM. The CDR3 loop spans 15 amino acids. Germline trimming cut 4 bases from V and 3 bases from J; bases unmatched to any gene: 7.